The clone carrying this T cell receptor (beta chain) has more than one count but fewer than ten. RNA transcripts gave rise to amplified TCR beta CDR3 regions. An initial round of RT-PCR targeting the TCR CDR3 relied on the HTBI primer set. TCRdb processed the multiplex PCR reads anew with MiXCR; each CDR3 protein has one entry. The data show 550,000 to 800,000 distinct CDR3 sequences, roughly 15% seen once. The V and J ends lost 0 bases and 1 base, in that order; junction bases with no gene match: 8. The CDR3 totals 18 residues. Germline CDR1 and CDR2: LGHNA and YSLEER. The data belong to a study of T cells in Graves' hyperthyroidism and ophthalmopathy.

The V gene is TRBV4-3, the J gene TRBJ2-4; 8 nucleotides align to TRBD1. The clonotype was recovered from a man in his late teens or twenties with Graves' hyperthyroidism. Sequencing was done on a sample of blood. CDR3 in DNA: TGCGCCAGCAGCCAAGATTGGACAGGGAATGCGGCCAAAAACATTCAGTACTTC. Translation gives CASSQDWTGNAAKNIQYF.